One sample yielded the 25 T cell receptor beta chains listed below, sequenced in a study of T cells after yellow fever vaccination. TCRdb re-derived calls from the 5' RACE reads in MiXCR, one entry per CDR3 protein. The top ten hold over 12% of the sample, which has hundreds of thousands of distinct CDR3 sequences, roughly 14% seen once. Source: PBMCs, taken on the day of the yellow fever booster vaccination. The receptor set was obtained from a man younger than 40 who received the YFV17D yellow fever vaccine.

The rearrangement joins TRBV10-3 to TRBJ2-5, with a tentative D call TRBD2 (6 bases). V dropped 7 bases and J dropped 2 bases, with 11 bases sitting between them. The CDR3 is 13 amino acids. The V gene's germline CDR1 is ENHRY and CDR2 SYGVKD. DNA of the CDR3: TGTGCCATCACACGGGAGCCACAAGAGACCCAGTACTTC. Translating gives CAITREPQETQYF.

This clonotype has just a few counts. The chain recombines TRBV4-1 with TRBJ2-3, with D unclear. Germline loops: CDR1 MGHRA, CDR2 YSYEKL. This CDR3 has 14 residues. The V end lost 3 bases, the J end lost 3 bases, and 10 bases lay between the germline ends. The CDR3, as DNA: TGCGCCAGCAGCCAGGGGAAGAATACAGATACGCAGTATTTT. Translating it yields CASSQGKNTDTQYF.

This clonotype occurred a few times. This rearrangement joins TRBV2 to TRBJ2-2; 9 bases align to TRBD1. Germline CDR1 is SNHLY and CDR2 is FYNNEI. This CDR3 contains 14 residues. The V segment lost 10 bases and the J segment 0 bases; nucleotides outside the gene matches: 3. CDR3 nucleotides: TGTGCCATACGACAGGGGGCGAACACCGGGGAGCTGTTTTTT. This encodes CAIRQGANTGELFF.

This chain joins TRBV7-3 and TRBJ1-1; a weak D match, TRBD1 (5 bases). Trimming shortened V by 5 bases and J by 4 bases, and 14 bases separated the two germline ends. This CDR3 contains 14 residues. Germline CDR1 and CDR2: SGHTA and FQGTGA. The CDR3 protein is CASSPQPGGTEAFF. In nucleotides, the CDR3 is TGTGCCAGCAGCCCCCAACCTGGGGGCACTGAAGCTTTCTTT. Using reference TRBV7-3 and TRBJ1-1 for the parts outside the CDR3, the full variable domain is GAGVSQTPSNKVTEKGKYVELRCDPISGHTALYWYRQSLGQGPEFLIYFQGTGAADDSGLPNDRFFAVRPEGSVSTLKIQRTERGDSAVYLCASSPQPGGTEAFFGQGTRLTVV.

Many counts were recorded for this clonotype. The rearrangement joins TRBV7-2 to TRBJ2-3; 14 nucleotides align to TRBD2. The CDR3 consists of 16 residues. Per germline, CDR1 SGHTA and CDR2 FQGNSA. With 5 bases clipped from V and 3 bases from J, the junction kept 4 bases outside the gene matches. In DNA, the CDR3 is TGTGCCAGCAGCCCGGGACTAGCGGGAGCGACAGATACGCAGTATTTT. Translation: CASSPGLAGATDTQYF.

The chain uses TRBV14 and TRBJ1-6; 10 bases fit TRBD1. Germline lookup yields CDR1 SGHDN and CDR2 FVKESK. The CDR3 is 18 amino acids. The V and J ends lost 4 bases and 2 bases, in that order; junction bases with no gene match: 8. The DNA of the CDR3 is TGTGCCAGCAGCCTATGGACAGGGGGTAGGACCTATAATTCACCCCTCCACTTT. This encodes CASSLWTGGRTYNSPLHF.

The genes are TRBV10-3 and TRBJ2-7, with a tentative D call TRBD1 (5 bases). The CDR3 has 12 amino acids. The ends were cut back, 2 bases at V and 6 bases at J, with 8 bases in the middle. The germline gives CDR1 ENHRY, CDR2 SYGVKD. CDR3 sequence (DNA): TGTGCCATCAGTGAGCTCAGGGTCGAGCAGTACTTC. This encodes CAISELRVEQYF.

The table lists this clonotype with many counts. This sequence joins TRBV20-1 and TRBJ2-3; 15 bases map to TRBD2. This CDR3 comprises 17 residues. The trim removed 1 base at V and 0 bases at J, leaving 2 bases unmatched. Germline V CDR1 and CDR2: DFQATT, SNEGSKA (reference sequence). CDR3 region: CSARGTSGRASTDTQYF. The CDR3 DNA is TGCAGTGCTAGAGGGACTAGCGGGAGGGCCAGCACAGATACGCAGTATTTT.

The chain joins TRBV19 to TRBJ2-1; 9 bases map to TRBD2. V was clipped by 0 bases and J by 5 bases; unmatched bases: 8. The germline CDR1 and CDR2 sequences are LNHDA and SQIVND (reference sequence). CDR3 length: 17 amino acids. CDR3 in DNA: TGTGCCAGTAGTATAGATGCCTCCCTAGCGGGAAACAATGAGCAGTTCTTC. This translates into CASSIDASLAGNNEQFF.

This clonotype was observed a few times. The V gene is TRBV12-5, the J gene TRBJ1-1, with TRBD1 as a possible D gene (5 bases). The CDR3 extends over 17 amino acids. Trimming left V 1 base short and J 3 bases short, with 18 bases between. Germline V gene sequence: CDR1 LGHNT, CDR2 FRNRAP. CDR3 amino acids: CASGLGYEGRGDTEAFF. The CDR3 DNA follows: TGTGCTAGTGGTTTGGGGTATGAGGGACGGGGAGACACTGAAGCTTTCTTT.

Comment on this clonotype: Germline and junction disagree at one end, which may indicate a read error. CDR3 bases: TGCTGTGCTAGACCCGGGGAACTAGCGGGGTGGCAGACCCAGTACTTC. This gives the protein CCARPGELAGWQTQYF. This chain joins TRBV20-1 and TRBJ2-5; TRBD2 aligns across 10 bases. Germline V lookup: CDR1 DFQATT, CDR2 SNEGSKA (reference sequence). The CDR3 is 16 amino acids.

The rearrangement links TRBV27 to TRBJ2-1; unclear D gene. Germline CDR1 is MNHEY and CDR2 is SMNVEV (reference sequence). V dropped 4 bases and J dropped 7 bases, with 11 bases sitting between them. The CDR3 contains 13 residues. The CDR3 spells CASSSPSRNEQFF. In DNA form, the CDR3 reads TGTGCCAGCAGTTCTCCTTCTAGGAATGAGCAGTTCTTC.

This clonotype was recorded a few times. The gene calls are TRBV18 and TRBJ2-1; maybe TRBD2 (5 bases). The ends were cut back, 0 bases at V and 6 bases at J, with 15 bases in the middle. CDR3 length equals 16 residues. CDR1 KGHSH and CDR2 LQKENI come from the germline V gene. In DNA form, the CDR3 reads TGTGCCAGCTCACCACCCATGAGGCGAGGGAGCAATGAGCAGTTCTTC. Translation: CASSPPMRRGSNEQFF.

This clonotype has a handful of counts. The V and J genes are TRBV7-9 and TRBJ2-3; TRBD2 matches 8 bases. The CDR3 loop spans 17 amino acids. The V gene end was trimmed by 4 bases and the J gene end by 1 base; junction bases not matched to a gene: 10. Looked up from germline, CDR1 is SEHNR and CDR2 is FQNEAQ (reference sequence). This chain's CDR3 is CASSSPRLARRTDTQYF. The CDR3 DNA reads TGTGCCAGCAGCTCCCCCAGACTAGCGAGACGCACAGATACGCAGTATTTT.

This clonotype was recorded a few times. The CDR3 nucleotides read TGTGCCAGCAGTACGGGGGGCCTCGGTGAAAAACTGTTTTTT. Its translation is CASSTGGLGEKLFF. The chain links TRBV6-5 to TRBJ1-4; D is perhaps TRBD1 (6 bases). The CDR3 sequence is 14 residues long. CDR1 is MNHEY, CDR2 SVGAGI, per germline. V gave up 5 bases and J gave up 7 bases, with 14 bases separating them.

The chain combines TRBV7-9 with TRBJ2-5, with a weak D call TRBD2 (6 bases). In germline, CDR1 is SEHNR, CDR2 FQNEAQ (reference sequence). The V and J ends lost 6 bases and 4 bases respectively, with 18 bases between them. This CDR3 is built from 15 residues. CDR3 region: CASSPPGGNLETQYF. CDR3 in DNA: TGTGCCAGCAGTCCCCCCGGGGGAAATCTAGAGACCCAGTACTTC.

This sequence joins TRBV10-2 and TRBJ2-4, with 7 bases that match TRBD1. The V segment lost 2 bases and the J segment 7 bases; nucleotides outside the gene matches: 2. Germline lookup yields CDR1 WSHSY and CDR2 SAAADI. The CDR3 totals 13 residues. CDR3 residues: CASSEQGVNIQYF. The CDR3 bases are TGCGCCAGCAGTGAGCAGGGGGTGAACATTCAGTACTTC.

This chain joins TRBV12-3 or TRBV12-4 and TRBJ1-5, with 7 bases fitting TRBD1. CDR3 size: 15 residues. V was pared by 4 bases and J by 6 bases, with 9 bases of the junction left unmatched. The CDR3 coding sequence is TGTGCCAGCAGTTACGAACAGGGGACATTTCAGCCCCAGCATTTT. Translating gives CASSYEQGTFQPQHF.

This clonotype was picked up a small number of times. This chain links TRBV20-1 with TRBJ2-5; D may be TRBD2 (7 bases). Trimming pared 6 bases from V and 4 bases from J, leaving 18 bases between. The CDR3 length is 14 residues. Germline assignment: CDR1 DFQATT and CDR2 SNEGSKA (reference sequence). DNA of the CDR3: TGCAGTGCCTTGGACAGTTGGGGGGGAGAGACCCAGTACTTC. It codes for CSALDSWGGETQYF.

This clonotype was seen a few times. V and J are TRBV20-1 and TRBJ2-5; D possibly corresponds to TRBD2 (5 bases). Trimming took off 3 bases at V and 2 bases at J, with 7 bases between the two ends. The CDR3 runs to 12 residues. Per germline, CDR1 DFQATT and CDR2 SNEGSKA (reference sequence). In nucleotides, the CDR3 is TGCAGTGCTAGCGGGGTTCAAGAGACCCAGTACTTC. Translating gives CSASGVQETQYF.

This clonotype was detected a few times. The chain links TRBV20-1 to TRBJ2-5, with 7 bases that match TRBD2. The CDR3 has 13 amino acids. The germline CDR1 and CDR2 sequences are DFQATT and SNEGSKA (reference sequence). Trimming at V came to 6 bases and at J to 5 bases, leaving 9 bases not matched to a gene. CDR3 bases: TGCAGTGCCAGAAGGGGAGCGGGGGAGACCCAGTACTTC. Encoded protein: CSARRGAGETQYF.

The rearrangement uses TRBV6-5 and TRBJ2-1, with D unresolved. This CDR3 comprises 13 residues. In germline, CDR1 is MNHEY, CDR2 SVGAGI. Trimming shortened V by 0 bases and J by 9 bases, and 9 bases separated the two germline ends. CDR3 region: CASSYSEWGEQFF. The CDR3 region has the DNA TGTGCCAGCAGTTACTCGGAGTGGGGTGAGCAGTTCTTC.

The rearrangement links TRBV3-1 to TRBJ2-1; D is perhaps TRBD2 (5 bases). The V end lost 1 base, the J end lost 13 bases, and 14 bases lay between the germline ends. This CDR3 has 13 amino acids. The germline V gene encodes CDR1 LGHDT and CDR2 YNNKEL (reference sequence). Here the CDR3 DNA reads TGTGCCAGCAGCCAAGGGCTAGCAAGTGGACAGTTCTTC. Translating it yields CASSQGLASGQFF.

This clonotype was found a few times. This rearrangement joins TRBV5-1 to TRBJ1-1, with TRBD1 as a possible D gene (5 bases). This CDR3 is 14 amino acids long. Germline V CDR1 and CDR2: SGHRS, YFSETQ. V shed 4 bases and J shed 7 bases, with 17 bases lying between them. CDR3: CASSSPGTVNEAFF. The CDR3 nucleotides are TGCGCCAGCAGCAGCCCCGGGACGGTGAATGAAGCTTTCTTT.

In DNA, the CDR3 is TGTGCCATTAGCCGACAGGGAGCAAGTGAGCAGTTCTTC. Encoded protein: CAISRQGASEQFF. This sequence joins TRBV6-2 or TRBV6-3 and TRBJ2-1; 7 bases agree with TRBD1. The CDR3 is 13 amino acids. CDR1 MNHEY and CDR2 SVGEGT come from the germline V gene. With 10 bases clipped from V and 9 bases from J, the junction kept 12 bases outside the gene matches.